These 13 T cell receptor beta chains were all obtained from the same sample, sequenced in a study of neoadjuvant anti-PD-1 for oral cavity cancer. Sequencing used immunoSEQ multiplex PCR; TCRdb keeps in-frame clones, though not all of them. The sample lists tens of thousands of clones, roughly 29% occurring once. Stated time point: after neoadjuvant nivolumab, at surgical resection. The sequencing used tumor tissue, collected after nivolumab (anti-PD-1) treatment. Receptor source: a person aged 40-85 years with oral cavity squamous cell carcinoma.

This clone occurred a few times. The rearrangement links TRBV10-3 to TRBJ1-2, with 7 bases that match TRBD1. This CDR3 has 13 amino acids. From germline, CDR1 is ENHRY and CDR2 SYGVKD. V was pared by 6 bases and J by 4 bases, with 5 bases of the junction left unmatched. The CDR3 DNA reads as TGTGCCATCAGGACGGGACAGAGCTATGGCTACACCTTC. This encodes CAIRTGQSYGYTF.

The CDR3 protein is CASRLSGTGQFF. The DNA for the CDR3 is TGCGCCAGCAGACTTAGCGGAACCGGGCAGTTCTTC. The chain joins TRBV5-1 to TRBJ2-1; TRBD2 is a possible D gene (6 bases). Germline CDR1 is SGHRS and CDR2 is YFSETQ. The V end lost 5 bases, the J end lost 12 bases, and 15 bases lay between the germline ends. The CDR3 extends over 12 amino acids.

This clone has just a few counts. The V call is TRBV6-5, the J call TRBJ1-1, with D uncertain. This CDR3 comprises 13 residues. V was cut by 2 bases and J by 1 base, with 5 bases left in between. The germline gives CDR1 MNHEY, CDR2 SVGAGI. The CDR3 coding sequence is TGTGCCAGCAGTTACAAAAGGAACACTGAAGCTTTCTTT. It encodes CASSYKRNTEAFF.

V gene TRBV11-3 combines with J gene TRBJ2-5; D unresolved. This CDR3 region has 13 residues. The germline V and J ends were trimmed by 0 bases and 4 bases, with 6 bases remaining between them. Germline loops: CDR1 SGHNT, CDR2 YENEEA. The CDR3 bases are TGTGCCAGCAGCTTAGAGGCAACAGAGACCCAGTACTTC. Its translation: CASSLEATETQYF. Complete variable domain (other parts from reference TRBV11-3 and TRBJ2-5): EAGVVQSPRYKIIEKKQPVAFWCNPISGHNTLYWYLQNLGQGPELLIRYENEEAVDDSQLPKDRFSAERLKGVDSTLKIQPAELGDSAVYLCASSLEATETQYFGPGTRLLVL.

Ten or more counts support this clone. Written as DNA, the CDR3 is TGTGCCAGCAGTTACGGCGTCTCGGGAGCCAAATACGAGCAGTACTTC. It is translated as CASSYGVSGAKYEQYF. The chain couples TRBV6-5 to TRBJ2-7; the D gene is possibly TRBD2 (6 bases). V dropped 2 bases and J dropped 4 bases, with 18 bases sitting between them. Germline-derived CDR1 and CDR2 are MNHEY and SVGAGI. The CDR3 extends over 16 amino acids.

The chain combines TRBV5-6 with TRBJ1-4; weak D call: TRBD1 (5 bases). V was pared by 0 bases and J by 5 bases, with 11 bases between. CDR1 and CDR2 from the germline V gene are SGHDT and YYEEEE. The length of the CDR3 is 15 residues. The CDR3 here is CASSLAGTRNEKLFF. The CDR3 coding sequence is TGTGCCAGCAGCTTGGCGGGGACTCGGAATGAAAAACTGTTTTTT.

This clone was found a few times. The gene calls are TRBV2 and TRBJ2-1; TRBD1 aligns across 9 bases. The CDR3 runs to 15 residues. Per the germline V gene, CDR1 is SNHLY and CDR2 is FYNNEI. J lost 2 bases, V lost 6 bases, and 5 bases had no gene match. The CDR3 DNA is TGTGCCAGCAGCGATACAGGGGGCGCCTACAATGAGCAGTTCTTC. Translated, it gives CASSDTGGAYNEQFF.

About this clone: The germline gene is not matched at one end of the junction; a read error may be the cause. The chain links TRBV7-7 to TRBJ2-1, with TRBD2 as a possible D gene (6 bases). Germline CDR1 SSHAT, CDR2 FNYEAQ (reference sequence). The CDR3 extends over 14 amino acids. The CDR3 DNA is TGTGCTAGCAGCTTCCACGGACTAAATGGTGAGCAGTTCTTC. It specifies CASSFHGLNGEQFF.

The V and J genes are TRBV5-4 and TRBJ1-2; no firm D call. Trimming pared 5 bases from V and 4 bases from J, leaving 15 bases between. The CDR3 has 14 amino acids. CDR1 SGHNT and CDR2 YYREEE come from the germline V gene (reference sequence). The DNA of the CDR3 is TGTGCCAGCAGTCGTGATGAGAGTATCTATGGCTACACCTTC. Amino acids: CASSRDESIYGYTF. The full variable domain, in which reference TRBV5-4 and TRBJ1-2 provide the parts outside the CDR3, is ETGVTQSPTHLIKTRGQQVTLRCSSQSGHNTVSWYQQALGQGPQFIFQYYREEENGRGNFPPRFSGLQFPNYSSELNVNALELDDSALYLCASSRDESIYGYTFGSGTRLTVV.

The V and J genes are TRBV29-1 and TRBJ1-1, with D possibly matching TRBD1 (6 bases). The length of the CDR3 is 13 residues. V was pared by 7 bases and J by 2 bases, with 14 bases between. The germline CDR1 and CDR2 sequences are SQVTM and ANQGSEA. CDR3 residues: CSGRGQENTEAFF. CDR3 nucleotide sequence: TGCAGCGGGCGGGGGCAGGAAAACACTGAAGCTTTCTTT.

This clone has only a few counts. The gene calls are TRBV4-2 and TRBJ2-5; 12 bases are a match to TRBD1. J lost 4 bases, V lost 2 bases, and 5 bases had no gene match. The CDR3 sequence is 16 residues long. Germline-derived CDR1 and CDR2 are LGHNA and YNFKEQ. In DNA form, the CDR3 reads TGTGCCAGCAGCCAAACCGGGACAGGGGGCTCAGAGACCCAGTACTTC. Residues: CASSQTGTGGSETQYF.

This clone came up a few times. The chain combines TRBV28 with TRBJ1-2; D is perhaps TRBD1 (6 bases). Trimming removed 5 bases at V and 4 bases at J, with 14 bases between. The CDR3 loop spans 14 amino acids. Germline CDR1 MDHEN, CDR2 SYDVKM. CDR3 amino acids: CASSLPGGPYGYTF. In nucleotides, the CDR3 is TGTGCCAGCAGTCTCCCGGGGGGCCCCTATGGCTACACCTTC.

This clone has a handful of counts. This chain uses TRBV5-1 with TRBJ2-1, with D possibly TRBD2 on 5 matching bases. CDR1 and CDR2 from the germline V gene are SGHRS and YFSETQ. V was clipped by 0 bases and J by 1 base, with 11 bases between them. CDR3 length: 16 residues. CDR3 in amino acids: CASSLALPGSYNEQFF. The CDR3 coding sequence is TGCGCCAGCAGCTTGGCACTCCCGGGGTCCTACAATGAGCAGTTCTTC.